The next 10 T cell receptor beta chains were all read from a single sample in a study of T-cell reconstitution after alpha-beta-depleted transplantation in children (dated by TCRdb to the mid-2010s). What this sample's treatment or condition label stands for: allogeneic hematopoietic cell transplantation with graft depleted of TCRalphabeta T cells and CD19 B cells. Libraries came from PCR. Sequenced using an Illumina HiSeq 2500. Molecular barcoding was employed in the preparation of TCR libraries, with unique molecular identifiers being used to normalize TCRbeta repertoire quantification. TCRdb cleaned the public reads at Q25 with fastp, built clones with MiXCR and kept in-frame beta chains. A single entry per CDR3 protein holds the most common genes and DNA from its merged rows. The sample contains around 100,000 distinct CDR3 sequences, approximately 10% of them found a single time. Less than 35% of the sample lies in the top ten.

This material consisted of PBMCs, taken before TCRalphabeta/CD19-depleted stem cell transplant. All receptors derive from a boy between 2 and 10 years old with acute lymphoblastic leukemia, due to receive a stem cell transplant.

This clonotype was detected ten times or more. The gene calls are TRBV5-1 and TRBJ2-3, with 13 bases lining up with TRBD2. Germline V gives CDR1 SGHRS, CDR2 YFSETQ. This CDR3 is 16 amino acids long. The junction had 8 bases not matched to a gene; V was cut back by 4 bases and J by 6 bases. CDR3 nucleotides: TGCGCCAGCAGCATCGGACTAGCGGGAGACACGGATACGCAGTATTTT. This sequence encodes CASSIGLAGDTDTQYF.

CDR3 residues: CSAQRGGAQDEQFF. The CDR3 DNA reads TGCAGTGCCCAGAGAGGGGGCGCCCAGGATGAGCAGTTCTTC. The chain employs TRBV20-1 and TRBJ2-1; TRBD1 matches 7 bases. The CDR3 is 14 amino acids. Trimming removed 6 bases from V and 8 bases from J; junction bases left unmatched: 13. The germline gives CDR1 DFQATT, CDR2 SNEGSKA (reference sequence).

In this sample, this clonotype turned up a few times. The chain joins TRBV3-1 to TRBJ1-1; D uncertain. The CDR3 is 11 residues long. CDR1 LGHDT and CDR2 YNNKEL come from the germline V gene (reference sequence). Trimming stripped 0 bases from V and 8 bases from J, with 4 bases between. CDR3 sequence reads: CASSQDREAFF. In DNA, the CDR3 is TGTGCCAGCAGCCAAGATCGAGAAGCTTTCTTT.

The sample holds a few counts of this clonotype. The CDR3 is CASSQVSWGEAFF. The CDR3, as DNA: TGCGCCAGCAGCCAAGTGAGTTGGGGAGAAGCTTTCTTT. The chain has TRBV4-1 and TRBJ1-1; D is ambiguous. The CDR3 consists of 13 residues. Germline CDR1 reads MGHRA; CDR2 reads YSYEKL. V was cut by 1 base and J by 8 bases, with 11 bases left in between.

The chain has TRBV12-3 or TRBV12-4 and TRBJ2-6, with 11 positions matching TRBD1. The CDR3 is 17 residues long. The V segment lost 6 bases and the J segment 2 bases; nucleotides outside the gene matches: 6. The CDR3 DNA reads TGTGCCAGCAGCTCATGGACAGGGGGCGCTGGGGCCAACGTCCTGACTTTC. Translation gives CASSSWTGGAGANVLTF.

This clonotype has a handful of counts. The chain recombines TRBV5-1 with TRBJ1-1; 8 bases are a match to TRBD1. Trimming cost V 4 bases and J 11 bases; bases outside gene matches: 19. CDR3 length: 16 amino acids. Germline loops: CDR1 SGHRS, CDR2 YFSETQ. DNA of the CDR3: TGCGCCAGCAGCATTGGTATTATCGGGACAGGTGGGATGGCTTTCTTT. Amino acids: CASSIGIIGTGGMAFF.

The chain joins TRBV12-3 or TRBV12-4 to TRBJ2-1; possibly TRBD2 for D (5 bases). Trimming took off 5 bases at V and 4 bases at J, with 12 bases between the two ends. This CDR3 comprises 14 residues. The CDR3 DNA sequence: TGTGCCAGCAGTCTCTACGGGGAATACAATGAGCAGTTCTTC. This encodes CASSLYGEYNEQFF.

The chain recombines TRBV30 with TRBJ2-1, with 10 nucleotides matching TRBD1. Unmatched junction bases numbered 3, after V lost 8 bases and J lost 5 bases. CDR1 is GTSNPN and CDR2 is SVGIG in the germline V gene (reference sequence). CDR3 length equals 12 residues. The CDR3 nucleotides read TGTGCCAGGGGACAGGGGAACAATGAGCAGTTCTTC. This gives the protein CARGQGNNEQFF.

This clonotype was counted at least ten times. The CDR3 coding sequence is TGTGCCAGCAGCTTAGGGCCGACGGGACTAGCCAAAAACATTCAGTACTTC. It specifies CASSLGPTGLAKNIQYF. V usage is TRBV7-2 and J usage is TRBJ2-4; D perhaps matches TRBD2 (6 bases). Germline V gene data show CDR1 as SGHTA and CDR2 as FQGNSA. Trimming removed 1 base from V and 0 bases from J, with 13 bases in between. The CDR3 covers 17 residues.

This clonotype has ten or more counts. J is TRBJ1-1 and V is TRBV6-1; D might be TRBD1 (5 bases). Trimming stripped 8 bases from V and 5 bases from J, with 15 bases between. Germline V gives CDR1 MNHNS, CDR2 SASEGT. The CDR3 sequence is 13 residues long. The CDR3 DNA is TGTGCCAGCTTGGTTGGGGCTTGGACTGAAGCTTTCTTT. It yields the protein CASLVGAWTEAFF.